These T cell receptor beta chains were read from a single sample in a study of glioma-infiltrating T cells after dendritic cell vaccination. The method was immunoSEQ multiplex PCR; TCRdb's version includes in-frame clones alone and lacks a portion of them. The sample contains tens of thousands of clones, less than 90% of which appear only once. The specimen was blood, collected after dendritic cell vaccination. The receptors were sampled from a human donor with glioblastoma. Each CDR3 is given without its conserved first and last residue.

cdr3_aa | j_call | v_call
ASSLVGGVVEQF | TRBJ2-1 | TRBV5-1
ASSPLGAGIIAEAF | TRBJ1-1 | TRBV19
ASSLGQDKAF | TRBJ1-1 | TRBV5-1
ASSYQRGPSYEQY | TRBJ2-7 | TRBV6-5
ASSSGTGDDYEQY | TRBJ2-7 | TRBV18
SVQGARNSPLH | TRBJ1-6 | TRBV29-1
ASSYREGTYEQY | TRBJ2-7 | TRBV6-5
SVEDLFVTEEVGGYT | TRBJ1-2 | TRBV29-1
ASSIPGLGVTDTQY | TRBJ2-3 | TRBV9
ASRTGGAGNQPQH | TRBJ1-5 | TRBV6-5
ASSQDHRSYNEQF | TRBJ2-1 | TRBV4-3
TSMECASGIETQY | TRBJ2-5 | TRBV1
ASSLRGETQY | TRBJ2-5 | TRBV5-1
ASKFGRGNTEAF | TRBJ1-1 | TRBV2
AWNHPRGTYNSPLH | TRBJ1-6 | TRBV30
ASSRGQGDEKLF | TRBJ1-4 | TRBV27
ASSDSSGGDAGETQY | TRBJ2-5 | TRBV25-1
ASSDDTFYEQY | TRBJ2-7 | TRBV2
ASSPPGTGLNTEAF | TRBJ1-1 | TRBV7-9
ASRGQGAGNSPLH | TRBJ1-6 | TRBV7-2
ASSEYGQGNAKLF | TRBJ1-4 | TRBV25-1
ASSLQGASVHEQY | TRBJ2-7 | TRBV5-8
ATLMGGSQETQY | TRBJ2-5 | TRBV6-1
AWKQTTTNEKLF | TRBJ1-4 | TRBV30
ASSLAQGPSYGYT | TRBJ1-2 | TRBV5-1
ASSVATGEDNSPLH | TRBJ1-6 | TRBV9
ASSQDSPLSSYNEQF | TRBJ2-1 | TRBV4-3
ASSIGTSGADTQY | TRBJ2-3 | TRBV7-3
ASSTPTRRNAEAF | TRBJ1-1 | TRBV13
ASSPSQGGSEQF | TRBJ2-1 | TRBV7-2
ASSLMGLGNTEAF | TRBJ1-1 | TRBV7-3
ASSHRADSYSNQPQH | TRBJ1-5 | TRBV5-6
ASSLAGAREETQY | TRBJ2-5 | TRBV7-8
ASSLRRDTEAF | TRBJ1-1 | TRBV7-9
ASSQERVSTDTQY | TRBJ2-3 | TRBV5-4
ASSDGDKNNYGYT | TRBJ1-2 | TRBV6-1
ASSDLWGGAAGDSYNEQF | TRBJ2-1 | TRBV2
ASSVQENQPQH | TRBJ1-5 | TRBV7-8
SASRENVELF | TRBJ2-2 | TRBV29-1
ASSFLGLASYEQY | TRBJ2-7 | TRBV28